This TCR beta chain stems from a study of T cells in Graves' hyperthyroidism and ophthalmopathy. It was RNA transcripts that yielded the amplified TCR beta CDR3 regions. The study used the HTBI primer set for a first-round RT-PCR of the TCR CDR3. TCRdb re-derived calls from the multiplex PCR reads in MiXCR, one entry per CDR3 protein. The repertoire has about 640,000 distinct CDR3 sequences, less than 25% of them found once; the top ten carry under 35%. CDR3 length: 13 residues. The V gene's germline CDR1 is MDHEN and CDR2 SYDVKM. V was trimmed by 3 bases and J by 4 bases, leaving 9 bases between them.

The TCR comes from a man aged 25 to 40 with Graves' ophthalmopathy. Sequencing used blood. The J gene is TRBJ1-2, the V gene TRBV28; possibly TRBD1 for D (5 bases). In DNA form, the CDR3 reads TGTGCCAGCAGTTTGCCCAGGGTCTATGGCTACACCTTC. This translates into CASSLPRVYGYTF.